Shown below are 7 T cell receptor beta chains from a single sample sequenced in a study of T cell changes during pregnancy in multiple sclerosis. Only in-frame clones appear in the TCRdb table, and some are missing; sequencing was by immunoSEQ multiplex PCR. Among around 70,000 clones listed, more than 85% were seen once. Sequencing used peripheral blood, obtained in the first trimester of pregnancy. These receptors were taken from a female donor in good health, enrolled as a control in a pregnancy study.

The chain uses TRBV25-1 and TRBJ1-1, with TRBD1 identical over 8 bases. The germline CDR1 and CDR2 sequences are MGHDK and SYGVNS. This CDR3 is 14 amino acids long. Losses at the gene ends were 7 bases for V and 4 bases for J; bases not matched to a gene: 8. The CDR3 DNA is TGTGCCAGCACCAGACAGGGGATAACCACTGAAGCTTTCTTT. Translated: CASTRQGITTEAFF.

Concerning this clone: Since the CDR3 does not end with the conserved phenylalanine or tryptophan, this likely comes from a read error. This chain connects TRBV4-1 to TRBJ2-7, with 11 positions matching TRBD2. From germline, CDR1 is MGHRA and CDR2 YSYEKL. CDR3 size: 15 residues. V trimming: 0 bases; J trimming: 7 bases; junction bases outside the gene matches: 5. The CDR3 region is CASSQEPGLAAEQYL. The CDR3, as DNA: TGCGCCAGCAGCCAAGAACCGGGACTAGCGGCAGAGCAGTACCTC.

This rearrangement joins TRBV5-1 to TRBJ2-7, with 7 bases that match TRBD2. V shed 0 bases and J 3 bases; nucleotides not matched to a gene: 6. The germline CDR1 and CDR2 sequences are SGHRS and YFSETQ. The CDR3 sequence is 15 residues long. CDR3 sequence (DNA): TGCGCCAGCAGCTTGGGTGGCGGGAGTATCTACGAGCAGTACTTC. It translates to CASSLGGGSIYEQYF.

This chain connects TRBV18 to TRBJ2-2; D is ambiguous. The germline CDR1 and CDR2 sequences are KGHSH and LQKENI. CDR3 length: 13 residues. Trimming removed 6 bases at V and 1 base at J, with 6 bases between. CDR3 amino acids: CASSTGNTGELFF. In nucleotides, the CDR3 is TGTGCCAGCTCTACTGGGAACACCGGGGAGCTGTTTTTT. The full variable domain, completed using reference TRBV18 and TRBJ2-2, is NAGVMQNPRHLVRRRGQEARLRCSPMKGHSHVYWYRQLPEEGLKFMVYLQKENIIDESGMPKERFSAEFPKEGPSILRIQQVVRGDSAAYFCASSTGNTGELFFGEGSRLTVL.

The chain couples TRBV4-1 to TRBJ2-7; weak D call: TRBD2 (6 bases). V was pared by 0 bases and J by 5 bases, with 14 bases between. The germline gives CDR1 MGHRA, CDR2 YSYEKL. This CDR3 comprises 15 residues. In nucleotides, the CDR3 is TGCGCCAGCAGCCAAGAAGGGGCGGGGTACCACGAGCAGTACTTC. Translated, it gives CASSQEGAGYHEQYF.

The V call is TRBV14, the J call TRBJ2-1, with 9 bases identical to TRBD2. CDR1 is SGHDN, CDR2 FVKESK, per germline. The CDR3 is 16 amino acids. J gave up 8 bases and V 0 bases, and 8 bases lay outside the gene matches. CDR3 in amino acids: CASSQEGGRASDEQFF. CDR3 nucleotides: TGTGCCAGCAGCCAAGAGGGCGGGAGGGCGTCGGATGAGCAGTTCTTC.

The genes are TRBV27 and TRBJ2-1, with D unresolved. V lost 1 base to trimming and J lost 5 bases, with 6 bases between them. This CDR3 is 13 amino acids long. In germline, CDR1 is MNHEY, CDR2 SMNVEV (reference sequence). Here the CDR3 DNA reads TGTGCCAGCAGTTTATGGGCCCACAATGAGCAGTTCTTC. This gives the protein CASSLWAHNEQFF.